This passage covers 21 T cell receptor beta chains from one sample sequenced in a study of cytomegalovirus exposure and HLA in healthy donors. TCRdb's copy holds only in-frame clones and misses some; the assay was immunoSEQ multiplex PCR. The sample lists approximately 300,000 clones; around 90% were seen once. Material for sequencing was PBMCs. Receptors originate from a young woman in good health and CMV-seropositive.

This clone was picked up one time. The CDR3 is CASSLGEYNEQFF. The CDR3 nucleotides read TGTGCCAGCAGTTTGGGAGAATACAATGAGCAGTTCTTC. The chain links TRBV27 to TRBJ2-1; TRBD2 is a possible D gene (5 bases). This CDR3 has 13 amino acids. Germline CDR1 MNHEY, CDR2 SMNVEV (reference sequence). The V end was cut by 3 bases, the J end by 4 bases, with 7 bases between.

The genes are TRBV13 and TRBJ1-3; a possible D gene is TRBD1 (5 bases). The V end was cut by 4 bases, the J end by 4 bases, with 20 bases between. Germline values: CDR1 PRHDT, CDR2 FYEKMQ (reference sequence). The length of the CDR3 is 17 residues. CDR3 nucleotides: TGTGCCAGCAGCTCCCCTCCGGGGCCGTTCCCGGGAAACACCATATATTTT. Its translation is CASSSPPGPFPGNTIYF.

This clone was recorded only once. The chain recombines TRBV6-1 with TRBJ1-1; D might be TRBD1 (5 bases). The CDR3 spans 15 residues. V lost 2 bases, J lost 1 base, and 11 bases lay in between. Germline V gives CDR1 MNHNS, CDR2 SASEGT. CDR3 sequence (DNA): TGTGCCAGCAGTGAATTGGGGGGTAGGAACACTGAAGCTTTCTTT. Protein product: CASSELGGRNTEAFF.

The rearrangement links TRBV27 to TRBJ1-1; the D is unclear. The V gene's germline CDR1 is MNHEY and CDR2 SMNVEV (reference sequence). The CDR3 is 14 amino acids. The V end lost 5 bases, the J end lost 3 bases, and 13 bases lay between the germline ends. CDR3 sequence (DNA): TGTGCCAGCAGTCCCACCCGCGGCTACACTGAAGCTTTCTTT. It translates to CASSPTRGYTEAFF.

The chain carries TRBV6-5 and TRBJ2-7, with D maybe TRBD1 (6 bases). The CDR3 totals 14 residues. V dropped 8 bases and J dropped 4 bases, with 18 bases sitting between them. The V gene's germline CDR1 is MNHEY and CDR2 SVGAGI. Here the CDR3 DNA reads TGTGCCAGCGGATTCAGGGGAATGAGGTACGAGCAGTACTTC. Translating it yields CASGFRGMRYEQYF.

CDR3 sequence reads: CASSSTPQGPAGPNYGYTF. CDR3 nucleotide sequence: TGTGCCAGCAGCTCGACCCCACAGGGACCTGCTGGGCCTAACTATGGCTACACCTTC. The rearrangement joins TRBV7-6 to TRBJ1-2; the D gene is possibly TRBD1 (6 bases). With 4 bases removed from V and 0 bases from J, the gap between germline ends came to 24 bases. Germline V gives CDR1 SGHVS, CDR2 FNYEAQ. This CDR3 comprises 19 residues.

This clone has just one count. The chain combines TRBV5-1 with TRBJ1-6; D not certain. The CDR3 is 15 residues long. Germline lookup yields CDR1 SGHRS and CDR2 YFSETQ. Trimming stripped 0 bases from V and 8 bases from J, with 12 bases between. CDR3 protein: CASSLATGSYSPLHF. The CDR3 bases are TGCGCCAGCAGCTTGGCCACGGGCAGTTATTCACCCCTCCACTTT.

As DNA, the CDR3 is TGTGCCAGCAGCCCACTAGCGGGAGCCGGTGAGCAGTTCTTC. Translation gives CASSPLAGAGEQFF. The chain links TRBV2 to TRBJ2-1; TRBD2 agrees at 11 bases. This CDR3 has 14 amino acids. CDR1 is SNHLY and CDR2 is FYNNEI in the germline V gene. The V segment lost 6 bases and the J segment 9 bases; nucleotides outside the gene matches: 7.

The V call is TRBV5-1, the J call TRBJ1-6; 7 nucleotides align to TRBD1. V shed 2 bases and J 8 bases; nucleotides not matched to a gene: 13. The CDR3 is 17 residues long. Germline CDR1 reads SGHRS; CDR2 reads YFSETQ. The CDR3 DNA sequence: TGCGCCAGCAGCTTATCGGGGGGACAGCTTGGGGATTCACCCCTCCACTTT. It codes for CASSLSGGQLGDSPLHF.

The genes are TRBV6-5 and TRBJ2-7; 14 bases line up with TRBD2. CDR1 and CDR2 from the germline V gene are MNHEY and SVGAGI. V gave up 5 bases and J gave up 6 bases; unmatched junction bases: 6. The CDR3 loop spans 15 amino acids. The CDR3 coding sequence is TGTGCCAGCAGTCCGGGACTAGCGGGGGTGAGCGAGCAGTACTTC. Translation gives CASSPGLAGVSEQYF.

The chain couples TRBV5-1 to TRBJ2-6; D not certain. V was shortened by 1 base and J by 2 bases, with 1 base between the two germline ends. CDR1 SGHRS and CDR2 YFSETQ come from the germline V gene. This CDR3 has 13 amino acids. CDR3 coding DNA: TGCGCCAGCAGCTTGCCTGGGGCCAACGTCCTGACTTTC. This translates into CASSLPGANVLTF.

This clone was seen more than once but under ten times. As DNA, the CDR3 is TGTGCCAGCAGCCCCGGGATCCACTCTGGAAACACCATATATTTT. It specifies CASSPGIHSGNTIYF. The gene calls are TRBV11-2 and TRBJ1-3; the D is unclear. Germline assignment: CDR1 SGHAT and CDR2 FQNNGV. The CDR3 consists of 15 residues. The V end was cut by 5 bases, the J end by 0 bases, with 11 bases between.

The V gene is TRBV7-3, the J gene TRBJ2-1; TRBD2 agrees at 9 bases. V lost 3 bases to trimming and J lost 9 bases; unmatched junction nucleotides: 12. Germline V CDR1 and CDR2: SGHTA, FQGTGA. The CDR3 contains 16 residues. CDR3 nucleotide sequence: TGTGCCAGCAGCTTGGGGGGCGGACTAGCGTCTGGTGAGCAGTTCTTC. Translation: CASSLGGGLASGEQFF.

This clone was observed a single time. The chain recombines TRBV7-6 with TRBJ2-7, with 10 bases lining up with TRBD2. Per the germline V gene, CDR1 is SGHVS and CDR2 is FNYEAQ. The CDR3 is 18 residues long. The J segment lost 1 base and the V segment lost 5 bases, leaving 14 bases of the junction unmatched. The chain's CDR3 is CASSPLPLLAGLSYEQYF. In nucleotides, the CDR3 is TGTGCCAGCAGCCCACTACCCTTACTAGCGGGACTTTCCTACGAGCAGTACTTC.

This chain joins TRBV29-1 and TRBJ1-1, with a weak D call TRBD1 (5 bases). Germline V gene lookup returns CDR1 SQVTM and CDR2 ANQGSEA. Trimming removed 4 bases at V and 6 bases at J, with 12 bases between. The CDR3 sequence is 12 residues long. The CDR3 DNA follows: TGCAGCGTTGTGGGGCAGAGGTCTGAAGCTTTCTTT. Amino acids: CSVVGQRSEAFF.

This rearrangement joins TRBV2 to TRBJ1-5, with a weak D call TRBD1 (5 bases). V was trimmed by 6 bases and J by 2 bases, leaving 8 bases between them. The CDR3 has 13 residues. Germline values: CDR1 SNHLY, CDR2 FYNNEI. DNA for the CDR3: TGTGCCAGCAGACAGGAGGGCAATCAGCCCCAGCATTTT. It specifies CASRQEGNQPQHF.

The genes are TRBV6-5 and TRBJ1-3; a weak D match, TRBD1 (5 bases). The CDR3 is 15 residues long. Germline CDR1 MNHEY, CDR2 SVGAGI. Between the trimmed V and J ends, which lost 5 bases and 0 bases, there was a span of 11 bases. The CDR3 DNA sequence: TGTGCCAGCAGTCGGGGACCCAACTCTGGAAACACCATATATTTT. Translation gives CASSRGPNSGNTIYF.

The chain links TRBV9 to TRBJ1-2; D is possibly TRBD1 (5 bases). The germline V gene encodes CDR1 SGDLS and CDR2 YYNGEE. This CDR3 is built from 15 residues. Trimming shortened V by 0 bases and J by 4 bases, and 13 bases separated the two germline ends. CDR3 in amino acids: CASSVATDSSYGYTF. As DNA, the CDR3 is TGTGCCAGCAGCGTAGCTACAGACAGTTCCTATGGCTACACCTTC.

This CDR3 is CASSPDYEQFF. The CDR3 nucleotides are TGTGCCAGCAGCCCCGACTATGAGCAGTTCTTC. The chain has TRBV7-9 and TRBJ2-1, with D hard to call. Between the trimmed V and J ends, which lost 5 bases and 8 bases, there was a span of 7 bases. This CDR3 is 11 amino acids long. CDR1 and CDR2 from the germline V gene are SEHNR and FQNEAQ (reference sequence).

The chain couples TRBV21-1 to TRBJ2-7. TRBV21-1 is termed a pseudogene. There are 13 residues in the CDR3. Written as DNA, the CDR3 is TGTGCCAGCAGCAAAGTGCAGGGACACGAGCAGTACTTC. Translated, it gives CASSKVQGHEQYF.

The rearrangement uses TRBV6-1 and TRBJ1-6, with 9 bases aligning to TRBD1. Unmatched junction bases numbered 6, after V lost 3 bases and J lost 6 bases. Germline loops: CDR1 MNHNS, CDR2 SASEGT. The CDR3 length is 16 residues. This CDR3 is CASSDPGQGFNSPLHF. As DNA, the CDR3 is TGTGCCAGCAGTGACCCCGGACAGGGGTTTAATTCACCCCTCCACTTT.